This T cell receptor (beta chain) was sequenced in a study of cytomegalovirus exposure and HLA in healthy donors. This clone turned up a few times. Its antigen is currently unknown. Study-wide points: Exclusion applied to some V segments, including TRBV6-2 and TRBV6-3, as they were indistinguishable. TCR beta chains numbering more than 150 were designated cytomegalovirus-associated. Analysis was performed later, and it showed HLA-associated TCR beta chains to be more clonally expanded than equally common others. Across donors, presence/absence analyses took sequencing depth to be roughly uniform.

The study ran its PCR with 60 Vbeta and 13 Jbeta primers. This table comes from immunoSEQ multiplex PCR, and its TCRdb copy is limited to in-frame clones, with some not included. The profile covers about 69,000 clones, with 65% to 70% appearing a single time and 14% taken by the ten largest. Germline V lookup: CDR1 SGDLS, CDR2 YYNGEE. Trimming took 4 bases from V and 0 from J, leaving 8 bases between them. There are 14 residues in the CDR3. The V call is TRBV9, the J call TRBJ1-5; TRBD1 is a possible D gene (6 bases). The sequencing sample was made of PBMCs. This sequence was found in a male donor in good health and CMV-seropositive. The CDR3 DNA reads TGTGCCAGCAGCCGGGACATTAGCAATCAGCCCCAGCATTTT. Protein product: CASSRDISNQPQHF.